One T cell receptor (beta chain) is described in this entry. Its antigen is undetermined. Gene labels here are mouse ones. The read falls 1 residue short of the CDR3 end, and the missing part is taken from the germline J gene. This entry comes from a study of tissue T cells after allogeneic stem cell transplantation. Germline CDR1 GKSSPN, CDR2 SITVG. CDR3 length equals 15 residues. V lost 0 bases and J lost 2, with 10 bases in between. Here immunoSEQ multiplex PCR was the method, and the copy in TCRdb shows in-frame clones only, minus some. The sample has tens of thousands of clones; 72% are singletons. Study results and limitations: In patients and mice, blood and spleen missed much of tissue repertoire.

The TCR originated in a female BALB/c mouse in good health. Strain haplotype at MHC: H2-d. The chain is built from TRBV31 and TRBJ2-2; tentatively, D is TRBD2 (6 bases). The sample comprised spleen. CDR3 sequence reads: CAWSLVGVNTGQLYF. The sequenced CDR3 bases are TGTGCCTGGAGTCTAGTGGGGGTCAACACCGGGCAGCTCTAC.